This TCR beta chain derives from a study of blood T cell repertoires in COVID-19. The V gene lost 4 bases and the J gene lost 5 bases, with 13 bases spanning the gap. CDR1 and CDR2 (germline): KGHDR, SFDVKD. The CDR3 length is 14 residues. Assay used: immunoSEQ multiplex PCR; TCRdb lists only in-frame clones, some missing. This table holds just over 300,000 clones, approximately 83% found once. This rearrangement joins TRBV24-1 to TRBJ1-2, with D unresolved. The specimen was PBMCs or T cells enriched from blood (not recorded which). This receptor was obtained from a man aged 25-45 years who had recovered from COVID-19. The CDR3 region has the DNA TGTGCCACCAGTGACCAAAGACATTCTTATGGCTACACCTTC. This sequence encodes CATSDQRHSYGYTF.